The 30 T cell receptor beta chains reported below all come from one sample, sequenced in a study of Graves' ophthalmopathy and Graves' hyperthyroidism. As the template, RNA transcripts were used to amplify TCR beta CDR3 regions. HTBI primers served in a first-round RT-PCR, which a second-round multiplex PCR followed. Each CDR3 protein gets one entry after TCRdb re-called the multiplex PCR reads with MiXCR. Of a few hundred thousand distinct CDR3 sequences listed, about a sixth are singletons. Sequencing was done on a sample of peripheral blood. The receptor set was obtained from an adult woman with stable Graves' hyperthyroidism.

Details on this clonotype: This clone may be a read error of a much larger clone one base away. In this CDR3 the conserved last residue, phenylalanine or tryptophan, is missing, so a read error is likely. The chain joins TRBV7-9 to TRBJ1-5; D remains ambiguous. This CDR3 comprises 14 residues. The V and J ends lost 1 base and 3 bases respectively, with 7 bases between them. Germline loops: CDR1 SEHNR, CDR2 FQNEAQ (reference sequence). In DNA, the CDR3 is TGTGCCAGCAGCTTAGAAGGGCTCAATCAGCCCCAGCATCTT. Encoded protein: CASSLEGLNQPQHL.

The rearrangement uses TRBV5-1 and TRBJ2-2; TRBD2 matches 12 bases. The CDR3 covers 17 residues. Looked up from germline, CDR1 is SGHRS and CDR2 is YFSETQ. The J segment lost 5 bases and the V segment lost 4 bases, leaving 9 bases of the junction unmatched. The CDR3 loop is CASSPPRLAGATGELFF. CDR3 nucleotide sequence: TGCGCCAGCAGCCCGCCCAGACTAGCGGGAGCTACCGGGGAGCTGTTTTTT.

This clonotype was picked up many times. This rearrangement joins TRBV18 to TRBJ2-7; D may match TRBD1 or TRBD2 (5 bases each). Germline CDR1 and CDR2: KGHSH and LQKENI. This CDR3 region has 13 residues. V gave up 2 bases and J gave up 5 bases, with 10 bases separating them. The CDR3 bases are TGTGCCAGCTCACCAAGAGGGGTGGACGAGCAGTACTTC. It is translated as CASSPRGVDEQYF.

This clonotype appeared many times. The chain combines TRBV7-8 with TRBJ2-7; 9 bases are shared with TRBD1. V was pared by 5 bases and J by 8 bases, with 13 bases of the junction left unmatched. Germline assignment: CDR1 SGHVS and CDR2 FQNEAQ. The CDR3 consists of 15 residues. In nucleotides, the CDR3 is TGTGCCAGCAGCCCCTTATCGGGACAGGGTAACAAGCAGTACTTC. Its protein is CASSPLSGQGNKQYF.

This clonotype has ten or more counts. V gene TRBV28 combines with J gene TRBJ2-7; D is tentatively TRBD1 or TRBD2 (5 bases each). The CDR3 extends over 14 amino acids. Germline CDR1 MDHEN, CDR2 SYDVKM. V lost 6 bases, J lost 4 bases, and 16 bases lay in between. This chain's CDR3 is CASRISGTKYEQYF. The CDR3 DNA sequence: TGTGCCAGCAGGATCTCCGGGACGAAATACGAGCAGTACTTC. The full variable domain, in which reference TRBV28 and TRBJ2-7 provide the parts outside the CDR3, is DVKVTQSSRYLVKRTGEKVFLECVQDMDHENMFWYRQDPGLGLRLIYFSYDVKMKEKGDIPEGYSVSREKKERFSLILESASTNQTSMYLCASRISGTKYEQYFGPGTRLTVT.

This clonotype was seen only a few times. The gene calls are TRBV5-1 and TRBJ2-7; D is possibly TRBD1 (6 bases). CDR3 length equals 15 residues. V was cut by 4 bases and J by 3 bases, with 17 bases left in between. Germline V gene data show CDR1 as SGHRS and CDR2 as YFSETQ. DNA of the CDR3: TGCGCCAGCAGCGTGGGGGCGGGCAGCCACTACGAGCAGTACTTC. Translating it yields CASSVGAGSHYEQYF.

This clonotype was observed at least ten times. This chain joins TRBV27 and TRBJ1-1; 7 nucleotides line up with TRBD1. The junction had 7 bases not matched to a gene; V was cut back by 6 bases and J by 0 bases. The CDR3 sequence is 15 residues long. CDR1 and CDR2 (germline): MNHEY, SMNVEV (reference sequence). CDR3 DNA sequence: TGTGCCAGCAGCCTACGACAGGGCCTGAACACTGAAGCTTTCTTT. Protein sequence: CASSLRQGLNTEAFF.

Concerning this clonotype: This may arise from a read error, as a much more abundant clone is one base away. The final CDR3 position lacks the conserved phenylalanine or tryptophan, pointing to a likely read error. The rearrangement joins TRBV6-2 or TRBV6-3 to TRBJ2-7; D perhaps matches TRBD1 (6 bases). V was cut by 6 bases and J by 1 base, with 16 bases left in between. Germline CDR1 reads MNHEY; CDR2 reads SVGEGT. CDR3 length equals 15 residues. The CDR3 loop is CASRTAGDASYEQYL. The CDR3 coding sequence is TGTGCCAGCAGAACCGCAGGGGATGCGTCCTACGAGCAGTACTTG.

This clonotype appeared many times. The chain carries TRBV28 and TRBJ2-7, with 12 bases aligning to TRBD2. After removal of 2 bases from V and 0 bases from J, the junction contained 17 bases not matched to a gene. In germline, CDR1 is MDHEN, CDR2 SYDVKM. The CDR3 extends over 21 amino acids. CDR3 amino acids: CASSLPDLGTSGRTSSYEQYF. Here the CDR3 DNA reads TGTGCCAGCAGTTTACCGGACCTAGGGACTAGCGGGCGCACAAGCTCCTACGAGCAGTACTTC.

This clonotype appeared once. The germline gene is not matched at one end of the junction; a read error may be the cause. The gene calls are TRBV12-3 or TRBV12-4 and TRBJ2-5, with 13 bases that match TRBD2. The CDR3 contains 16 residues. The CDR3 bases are TGTGCCACCAGTGACTGGACTAGCGGGGGCGGAGAGACCCAGTACTTC. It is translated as CATSDWTSGGGETQYF.

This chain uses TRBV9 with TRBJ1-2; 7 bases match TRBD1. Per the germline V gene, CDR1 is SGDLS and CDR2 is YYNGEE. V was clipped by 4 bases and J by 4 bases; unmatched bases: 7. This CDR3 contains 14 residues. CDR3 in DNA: TGTGCCAGCAGCCCAGGACAGGAAACCTATGGCTACACCTTC. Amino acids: CASSPGQETYGYTF.

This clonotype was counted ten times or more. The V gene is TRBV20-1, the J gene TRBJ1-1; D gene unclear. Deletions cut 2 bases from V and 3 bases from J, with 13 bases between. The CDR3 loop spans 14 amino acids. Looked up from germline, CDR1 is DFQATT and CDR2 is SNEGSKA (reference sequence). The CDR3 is CSARIPGFDTEAFF. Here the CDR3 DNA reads TGCAGTGCTAGAATCCCCGGTTTCGACACTGAAGCTTTCTTT.

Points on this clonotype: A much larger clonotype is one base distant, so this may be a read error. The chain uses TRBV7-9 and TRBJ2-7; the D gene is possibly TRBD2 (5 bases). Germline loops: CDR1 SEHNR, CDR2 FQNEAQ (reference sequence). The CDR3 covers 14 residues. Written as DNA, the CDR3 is TGTGCCAGCTGCTTAGCCCAGGCGGGCTCCGAGCAGTACTTC. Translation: CASCLAQAGSEQYF. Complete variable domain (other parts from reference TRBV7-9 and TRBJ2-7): DTGVSQNPRHKITKRGQNVTFRCDPISEHNRLYWYRQTLGQGPEFLTYFQNEAQLEKSRLLSDRFSAERPKGSFSTLEIQRTEQGDSAMYLCASCLAQAGSEQYFGPGTRLTVT.

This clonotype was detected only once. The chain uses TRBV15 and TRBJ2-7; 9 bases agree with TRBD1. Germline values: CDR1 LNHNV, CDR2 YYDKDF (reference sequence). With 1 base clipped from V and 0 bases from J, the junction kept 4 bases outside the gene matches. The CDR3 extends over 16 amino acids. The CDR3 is CATSRVRDRDSYEQYF. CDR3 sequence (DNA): TGTGCCACCAGCAGAGTTCGGGACAGGGACTCCTACGAGCAGTACTTC.

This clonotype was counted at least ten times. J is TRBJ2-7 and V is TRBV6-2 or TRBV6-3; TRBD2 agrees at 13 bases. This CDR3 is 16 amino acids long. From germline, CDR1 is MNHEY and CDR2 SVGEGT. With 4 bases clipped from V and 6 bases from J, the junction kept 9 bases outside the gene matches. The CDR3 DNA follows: TGTGCCAGCAGTTGGCCCCGGACTAGCGGGAGAACCGAGCAGTACTTC. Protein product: CASSWPRTSGRTEQYF.

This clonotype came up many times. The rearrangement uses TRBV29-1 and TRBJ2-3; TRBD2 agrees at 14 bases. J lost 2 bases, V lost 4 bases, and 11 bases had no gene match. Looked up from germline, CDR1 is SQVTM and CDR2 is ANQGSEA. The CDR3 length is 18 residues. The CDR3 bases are TGCAGCGTTGGAGGACTAGCGGGAGGAAAGTTTGCCACAGATACGCAGTATTTT. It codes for CSVGGLAGGKFATDTQYF.

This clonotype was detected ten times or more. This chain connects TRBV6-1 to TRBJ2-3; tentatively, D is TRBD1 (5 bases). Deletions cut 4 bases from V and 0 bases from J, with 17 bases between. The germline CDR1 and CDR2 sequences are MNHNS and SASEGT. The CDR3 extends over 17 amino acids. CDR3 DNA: TGTGCCAGCAGTGGACGAAGAAGACAGAAGAGCACAGATACGCAGTATTTT. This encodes CASSGRRRQKSTDTQYF.

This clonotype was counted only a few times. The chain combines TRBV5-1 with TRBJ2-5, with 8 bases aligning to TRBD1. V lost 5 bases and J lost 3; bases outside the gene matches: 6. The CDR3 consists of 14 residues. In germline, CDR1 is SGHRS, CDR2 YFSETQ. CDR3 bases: TGCGCCAGCAGGCAACCGGGACAGGAAGAGACCCAGTACTTC. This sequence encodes CASRQPGQEETQYF.

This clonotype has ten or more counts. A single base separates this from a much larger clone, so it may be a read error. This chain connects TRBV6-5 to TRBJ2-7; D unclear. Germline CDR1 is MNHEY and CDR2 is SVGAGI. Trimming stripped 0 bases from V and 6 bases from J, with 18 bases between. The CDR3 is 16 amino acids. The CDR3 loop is CASSYSGTAISCEQYF. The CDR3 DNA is TGTGCCAGCAGTTACTCAGGCACAGCTATCAGCTGCGAGCAGTACTTC.

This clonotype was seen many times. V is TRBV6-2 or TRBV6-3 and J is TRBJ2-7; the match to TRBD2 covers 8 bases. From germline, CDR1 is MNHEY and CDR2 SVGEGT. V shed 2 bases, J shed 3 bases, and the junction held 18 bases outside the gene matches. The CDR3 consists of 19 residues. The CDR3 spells CASSYNVERELYADYEQYF. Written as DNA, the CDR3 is TGTGCCAGCAGTTACAACGTCGAGCGGGAGCTTTACGCGGACTACGAGCAGTACTTC.

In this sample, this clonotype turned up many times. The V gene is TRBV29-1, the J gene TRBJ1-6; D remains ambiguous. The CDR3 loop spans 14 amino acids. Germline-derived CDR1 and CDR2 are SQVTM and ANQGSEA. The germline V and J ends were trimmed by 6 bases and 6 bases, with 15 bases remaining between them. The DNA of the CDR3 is TGCAGCGTCCTTCTGCCCGGCACTAATTCACCCCTCCACTTT. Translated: CSVLLPGTNSPLHF.

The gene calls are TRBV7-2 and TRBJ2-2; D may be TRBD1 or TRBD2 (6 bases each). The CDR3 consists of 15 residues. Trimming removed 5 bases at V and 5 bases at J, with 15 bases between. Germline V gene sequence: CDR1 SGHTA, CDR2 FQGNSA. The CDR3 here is CASSPVGGRTGELFF. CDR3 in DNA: TGTGCCAGCAGCCCTGTGGGGGGCCGGACCGGGGAGCTGTTTTTT.

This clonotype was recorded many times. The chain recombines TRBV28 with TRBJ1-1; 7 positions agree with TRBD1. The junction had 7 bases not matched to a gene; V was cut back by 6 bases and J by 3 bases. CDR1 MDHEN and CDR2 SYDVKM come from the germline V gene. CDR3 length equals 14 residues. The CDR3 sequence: CASSPFDRDTEAFF. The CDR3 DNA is TGTGCCAGCAGCCCGTTCGACAGGGACACTGAAGCTTTCTTT.

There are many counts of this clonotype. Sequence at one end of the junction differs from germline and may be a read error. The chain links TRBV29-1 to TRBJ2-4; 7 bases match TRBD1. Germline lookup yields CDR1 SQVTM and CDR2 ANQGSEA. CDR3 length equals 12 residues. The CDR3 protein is CSAVTGENIKYF. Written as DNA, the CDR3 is TGCAGCGCCGTAACAGGGGAAAACATTAAGTACTTC.

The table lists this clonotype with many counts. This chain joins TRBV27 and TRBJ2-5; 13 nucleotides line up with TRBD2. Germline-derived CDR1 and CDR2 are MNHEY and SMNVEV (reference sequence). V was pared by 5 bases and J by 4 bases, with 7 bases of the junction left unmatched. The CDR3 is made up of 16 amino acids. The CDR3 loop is CASSPRTSGSGETQYF. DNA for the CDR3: TGTGCCAGCAGTCCAAGGACTAGCGGGAGTGGAGAGACCCAGTACTTC.

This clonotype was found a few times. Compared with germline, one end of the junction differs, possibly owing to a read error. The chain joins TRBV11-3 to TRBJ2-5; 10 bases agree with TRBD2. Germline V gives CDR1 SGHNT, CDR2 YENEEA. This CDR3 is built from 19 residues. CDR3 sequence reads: CASSLMWDRTSGRQGTQYF. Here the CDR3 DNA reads TGTGCCAGCAGCTTAATGTGGGATCGGACTAGCGGACGCCAAGGGACCCAGTACTTC.

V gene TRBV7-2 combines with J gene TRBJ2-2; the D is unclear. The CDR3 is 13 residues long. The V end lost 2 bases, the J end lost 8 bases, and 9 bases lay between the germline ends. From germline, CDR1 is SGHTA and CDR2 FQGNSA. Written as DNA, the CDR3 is TGTGCCAGCAGCTTAAACTCCCAAGGGGAGCTGTTTTTT. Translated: CASSLNSQGELFF.

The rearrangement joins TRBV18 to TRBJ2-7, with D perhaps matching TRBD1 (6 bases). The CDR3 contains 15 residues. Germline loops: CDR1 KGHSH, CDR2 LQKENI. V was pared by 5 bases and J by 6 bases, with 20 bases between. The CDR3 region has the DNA TGTGCCAGCTCAACTACTCGGAGTCCAGGGGTCGAGCAGTACTTC. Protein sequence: CASSTTRSPGVEQYF.

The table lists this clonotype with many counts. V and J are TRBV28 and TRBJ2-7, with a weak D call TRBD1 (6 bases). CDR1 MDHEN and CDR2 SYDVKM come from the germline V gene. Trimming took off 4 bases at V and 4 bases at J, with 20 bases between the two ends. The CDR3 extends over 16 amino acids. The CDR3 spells CASSSPGTWLSYEQYF. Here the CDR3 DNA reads TGTGCCAGCAGTTCTCCCGGGACATGGCTGAGTTACGAGCAGTACTTC.

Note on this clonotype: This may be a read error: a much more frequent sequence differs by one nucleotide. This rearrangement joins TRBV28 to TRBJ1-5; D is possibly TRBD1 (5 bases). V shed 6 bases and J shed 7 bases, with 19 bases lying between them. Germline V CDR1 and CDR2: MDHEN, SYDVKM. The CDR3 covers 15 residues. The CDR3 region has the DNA TGTGCCAGCAGGCGGTCCGGGACCCATTTCCAGCCCCAGCATTTT. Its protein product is CASRRSGTHFQPQHF.